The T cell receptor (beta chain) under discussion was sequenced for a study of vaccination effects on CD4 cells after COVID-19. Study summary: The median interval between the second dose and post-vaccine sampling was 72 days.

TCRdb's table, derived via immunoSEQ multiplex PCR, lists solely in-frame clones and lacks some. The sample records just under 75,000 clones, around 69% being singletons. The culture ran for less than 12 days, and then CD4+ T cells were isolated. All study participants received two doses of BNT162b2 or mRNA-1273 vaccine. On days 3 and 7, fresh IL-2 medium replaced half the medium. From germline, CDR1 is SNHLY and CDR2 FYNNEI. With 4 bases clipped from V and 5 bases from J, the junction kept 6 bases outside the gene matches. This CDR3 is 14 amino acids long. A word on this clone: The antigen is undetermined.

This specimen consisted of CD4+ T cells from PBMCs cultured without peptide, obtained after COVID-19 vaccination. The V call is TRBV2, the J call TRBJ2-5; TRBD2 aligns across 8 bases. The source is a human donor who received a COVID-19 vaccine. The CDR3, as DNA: TGTGCCAGCAGTGTAACGGGGGGGGAGGAGACCCAGTACTTC. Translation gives CASSVTGGEETQYF.